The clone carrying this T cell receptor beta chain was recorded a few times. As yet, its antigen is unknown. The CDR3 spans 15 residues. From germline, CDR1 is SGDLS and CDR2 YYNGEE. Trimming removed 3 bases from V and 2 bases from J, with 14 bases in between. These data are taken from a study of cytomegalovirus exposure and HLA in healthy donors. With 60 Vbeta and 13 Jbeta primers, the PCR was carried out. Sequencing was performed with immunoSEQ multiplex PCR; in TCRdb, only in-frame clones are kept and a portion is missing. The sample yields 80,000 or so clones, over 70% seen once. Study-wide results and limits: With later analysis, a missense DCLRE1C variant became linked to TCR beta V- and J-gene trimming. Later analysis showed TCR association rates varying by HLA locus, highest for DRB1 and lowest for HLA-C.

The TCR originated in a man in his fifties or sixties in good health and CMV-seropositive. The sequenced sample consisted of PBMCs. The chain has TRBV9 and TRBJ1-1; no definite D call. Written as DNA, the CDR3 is TGTGCCAGCAGCGCCTTTGGACTTGAAAACACTGAAGCTTTCTTT. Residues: CASSAFGLENTEAFF. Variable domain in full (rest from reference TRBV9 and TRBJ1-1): DSGVTQTPKHLITATGQRVTLRCSPRSGDLSVYWYQQSLDQGLQFLIQYYNGEERAKGNILERFSAQQFPDLHSELNLSSLELGDSALYFCASSAFGLENTEAFFGQGTRLTVV.